These 3 T cell receptor beta chains came from one sample sequenced in a study of response to subunit inactivated influenza vaccine. TCRdb used MiXCR to reprocess the RT-PCR reads, holding one entry per CDR3 protein. The table lists 500,000 to 550,000 distinct CDR3 sequences, about 7.6% of them singletons. Material: PBMCs from blood, obtained approximately 25 months after vaccination. All receptors come from a man aged 50 to 69 who received an inactivated influenza vaccine.

CDR3 sequence (DNA): TGCAGTGCGCGCTCTACTAGCGGTGGTGGGGAGACCCAGTACTTC. This gives the protein CSARSTSGGGETQYF. The V call is TRBV20-1, the J call TRBJ2-5; 8 bases match TRBD2. Unmatched junction bases numbered 14, after V lost 6 bases and J lost 5 bases. The CDR3 length is 15 residues. CDR1 and CDR2 (germline): DFQATT, SNEGSKA (reference sequence).

With regard to this clonotype: The conserved closing phenylalanine or tryptophan is absent in this CDR3, likely reflecting a read error. This chain's CDR3 is CASSLSSGNTIYY. The CDR3, as DNA: TGTGCCAGCAGCTTGAGCTCTGGAAACACCATATATTAT. This rearrangement joins TRBV7-2 to TRBJ1-3; D is undetermined. CDR3 length: 13 residues. Germline V CDR1 and CDR2: SGHTA, FQGNSA. The V and J ends lost 3 bases and 0 bases respectively, with 3 bases between them.

This clonotype has more than one count but fewer than ten. DNA for the CDR3: TGCGCCAGCGGCCGGGACAGGGGCTACAATGAGCAGTTCTTC. This codes for CASGRDRGYNEQFF. The chain combines TRBV5-1 with TRBJ2-1; 10 bases map to TRBD1. The length of the CDR3 is 14 residues. From germline, CDR1 is SGHRS and CDR2 YFSETQ. Losses at the gene ends were 7 bases for V and 3 bases for J; bases not matched to a gene: 4.